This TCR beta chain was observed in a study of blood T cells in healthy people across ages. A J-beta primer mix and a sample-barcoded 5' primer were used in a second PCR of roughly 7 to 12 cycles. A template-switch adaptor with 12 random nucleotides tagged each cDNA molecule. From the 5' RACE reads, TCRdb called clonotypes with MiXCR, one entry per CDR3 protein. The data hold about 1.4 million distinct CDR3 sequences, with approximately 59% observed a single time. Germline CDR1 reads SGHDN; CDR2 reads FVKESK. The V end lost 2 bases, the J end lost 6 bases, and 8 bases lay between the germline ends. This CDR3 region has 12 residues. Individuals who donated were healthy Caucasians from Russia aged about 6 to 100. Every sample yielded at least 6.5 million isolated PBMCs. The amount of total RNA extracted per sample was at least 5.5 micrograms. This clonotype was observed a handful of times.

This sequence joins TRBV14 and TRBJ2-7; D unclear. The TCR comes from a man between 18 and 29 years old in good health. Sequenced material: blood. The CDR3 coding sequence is TGTGCCAGCAGCCAATTCGTCAGCGAGCAGTACTTC. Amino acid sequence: CASSQFVSEQYF.